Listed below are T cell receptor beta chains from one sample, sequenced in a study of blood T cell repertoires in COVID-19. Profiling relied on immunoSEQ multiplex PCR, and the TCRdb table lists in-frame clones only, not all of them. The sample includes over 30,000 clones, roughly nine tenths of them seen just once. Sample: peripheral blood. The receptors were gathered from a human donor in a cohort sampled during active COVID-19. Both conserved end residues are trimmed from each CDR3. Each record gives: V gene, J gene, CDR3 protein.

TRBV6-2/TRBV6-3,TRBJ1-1,ASSSPGQMNTEAF
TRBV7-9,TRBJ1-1,ASSFGGNTEAF
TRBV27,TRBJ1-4,ASSFGVDGEKLF
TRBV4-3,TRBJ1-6,ASSQDPTGGFNSPLH
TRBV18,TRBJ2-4,ASSPSMAKNIQY
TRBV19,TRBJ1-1,ASSIVRTEAF
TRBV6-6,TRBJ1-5,ASSYLQKGVGEPQH
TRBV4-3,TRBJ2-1,ASSQGAGNEQF
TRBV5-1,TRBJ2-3,ASRGTLAGDTQY
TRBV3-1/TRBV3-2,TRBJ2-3,ASSQASKLTDTQY
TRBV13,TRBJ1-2,ASSTDRVYGYT
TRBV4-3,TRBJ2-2,ASSQEAGRGSLGGELF
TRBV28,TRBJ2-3,ATIDSPTRQY
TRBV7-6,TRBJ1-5,ASSFYNQPQH
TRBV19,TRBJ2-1,ASSTLVAGDEGYNEQF
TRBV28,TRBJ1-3,ASILSRSGNTIY
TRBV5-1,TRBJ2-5,ASSLAVGGQGKETQY
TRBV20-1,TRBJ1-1,SASLNTEAF
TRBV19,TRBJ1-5,ASSSVASRGRVNQPQH
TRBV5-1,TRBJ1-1,ASSSRGSPTPEAF
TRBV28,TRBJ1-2,ASTRTGANYGYT
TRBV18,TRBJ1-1,ASSQMTTMNTEAF
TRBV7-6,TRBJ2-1,ASTRTSGASYNEQF
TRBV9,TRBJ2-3,ASSTQNRGGTNTQY
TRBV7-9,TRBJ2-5,ASSLAIVGGYQETQY
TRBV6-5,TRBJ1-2,ASSSNRYGYT
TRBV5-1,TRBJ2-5,ASSSENEETQY
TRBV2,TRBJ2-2,ASSDRGLAGELF
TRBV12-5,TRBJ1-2,ASGLGAGTTGGDYGYT
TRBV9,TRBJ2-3,AIPYTQY
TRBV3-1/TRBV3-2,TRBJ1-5,ASSDPGQPQH
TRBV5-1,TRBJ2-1,ASSLALAGSYNEQF
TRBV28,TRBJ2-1,ASSGGGSPGSNEQF
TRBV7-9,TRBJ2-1,ASSPRQSSSYNEQF
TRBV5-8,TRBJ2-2,ASSFQPGDRNTGELF
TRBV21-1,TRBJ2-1,ASSKALYRRGPYNEQF
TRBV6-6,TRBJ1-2,ASTSQGVSNYGYT
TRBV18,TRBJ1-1,ASSPTTGVGTEAF
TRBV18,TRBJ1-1,ASSPRQGKPLTEAF
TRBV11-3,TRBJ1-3,ASSQSNTIY
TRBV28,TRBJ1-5,ASSFGTVGNQPQH
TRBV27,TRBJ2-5,ASSLGTKETQY
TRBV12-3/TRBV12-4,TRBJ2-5,ASSSLRETQY
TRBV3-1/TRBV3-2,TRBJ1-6,ASSRYRYRGSYNSPLH
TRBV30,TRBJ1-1,AWNGQGNTEAF
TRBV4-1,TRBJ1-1,ASSQDRFFSRQNFEAF
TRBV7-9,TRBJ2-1,ASSHGQGSSVEQF
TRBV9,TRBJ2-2,ASSVEANTGELF
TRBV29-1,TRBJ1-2,SVWTAADYGYT
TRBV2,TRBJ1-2,ASSLDRGSLGANYGYT
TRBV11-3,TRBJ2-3,ASSLEGSVGGRTDTQY
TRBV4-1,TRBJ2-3,ASSRPSGQDTDTQY
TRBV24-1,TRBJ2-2,ATSDFPRRTGELF
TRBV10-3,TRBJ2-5,AISGQGKETQY
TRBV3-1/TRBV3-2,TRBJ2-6,ASSHREAGVRLSGANVLT
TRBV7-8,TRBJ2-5,ASSGGGLQETQY
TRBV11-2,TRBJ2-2,ASSLVLHTGELF